The rows below give T cell receptor beta chains drawn from one sample of a study of CD8+ T cells in alopecia areata. The assay was immunoSEQ multiplex PCR, and TCRdb's table has in-frame clones only and misses some. Of about 190,000 clones in the sample, 45% to 65% are singletons; the top ten hold 0.69%. Sequenced material: CD4+ T cells sorted from blood, taken at week 4, from a patient treated with tofacitinib. Source of these receptors: a human donor with alopecia areata. Each CDR3 is given with its conserved first and last residue. The D gene is left open where the match is weak. Clone sizes are given selectively: once, few, many, or a class where the clone is expanded.

clone_size: NA; v_call: TRBV27; j_call: TRBJ1-1; d_call: NA; cdr3_nt: TGTGCCAGCGGTCGGGGGGCTTGGTGGACTGAAGCTTTCTTT; cdr3_aa: CASGRGAWWTEAFF
clone_size: NA; v_call: TRBV2; j_call: TRBJ2-3; d_call: TRBD2; cdr3_nt: TGTGCCAGCAGGGAGCGGGGTCCTAGCACAGATACGCAGTATTTT; cdr3_aa: CASRERGPSTDTQYF
clone_size: NA; v_call: TRBV7-2; j_call: TRBJ2-1; d_call: NA; cdr3_nt: TGTGCCAGCAGCGTCCCAAGTTACTACAATGAGCAGTTCTTC; cdr3_aa: CASSVPSYYNEQFF
clone_size: NA; v_call: TRBV7-2; j_call: TRBJ2-5; d_call: NA; cdr3_nt: TGTGCCAGCAGCTCCTCCGGGACCCCGGGAGAGACCCAGTACTTC; cdr3_aa: CASSSSGTPGETQYF
clone_size: few; v_call: TRBV30; j_call: TRBJ1-4; d_call: TRBD1; cdr3_nt: TGTGCCTGGAGTTATAGGGGGCGCGATGAAAAACTGTTTTTT; cdr3_aa: CAWSYRGRDEKLFF
clone_size: NA; v_call: TRBV30; j_call: TRBJ2-2; d_call: NA; cdr3_nt: TGTGCCTGGGAAGGTGCGCAAGGGACATTTTCGAACACCGGGGAGCTGTTTTTT; cdr3_aa: CAWEGAQGTFSNTGELFF
clone_size: NA; v_call: TRBV2; j_call: TRBJ2-5; d_call: NA; cdr3_nt: TGTGCCAGCAGTCCTAGACCTGGGACCCAGTACTTC; cdr3_aa: CASSPRPGTQYF
clone_size: NA; v_call: TRBV25-1; j_call: TRBJ2-1; d_call: TRBD1; cdr3_nt: TGTGCCAGCAGTCTCCGGGACAGGGGGCGGAATGAGCAGTTCTTC; cdr3_aa: CASSLRDRGRNEQFF
clone_size: NA; v_call: TRBV30; j_call: TRBJ1-1; d_call: NA; cdr3_nt: TGTGCCTGGAGCGACCGACCGAACACTGAAGCTTTCTTT; cdr3_aa: CAWSDRPNTEAFF
clone_size: NA; v_call: TRBV7-2; j_call: TRBJ1-1; d_call: NA; cdr3_nt: TGTGCCAGCAGCTTCCGCATCACTGAAGCTTTCTTT; cdr3_aa: CASSFRITEAFF
clone_size: NA; v_call: TRBV25-1; j_call: TRBJ2-1; d_call: TRBD2; cdr3_nt: TGTGCCACGGCCAGGACTAGCGGCTACAATGAGCAGTTCTTC; cdr3_aa: CATARTSGYNEQFF
clone_size: NA; v_call: TRBV29-1; j_call: TRBJ2-5; d_call: NA; cdr3_nt: TGCAGCTCTCTATCGGGGGAGACCCAGTACTTC; cdr3_aa: CSSLSGETQYF
clone_size: NA; v_call: TRBV5-4; j_call: TRBJ1-1; d_call: NA; cdr3_nt: TGTGCCAGCAGCGCCCCCAGTTGGGGGCACGCTGAAGCTTTCTTT; cdr3_aa: CASSAPSWGHAEAFF
clone_size: NA; v_call: TRBV2; j_call: TRBJ2-6; d_call: NA; cdr3_nt: TGTGCCAGCAGTGGAGGGGCCTACCGCAGCTCTGGGGCCAACGTCCTGACTTTC; cdr3_aa: CASSGGAYRSSGANVLTF
clone_size: NA; v_call: TRBV6-5; j_call: TRBJ2-1; d_call: NA; cdr3_nt: TGTGCCAGCAGCCTAAGGGGAAGCTCCTACAATGAGCAGTTCTTC; cdr3_aa: CASSLRGSSYNEQFF
clone_size: NA; v_call: TRBV29-1; j_call: TRBJ1-3; d_call: NA; cdr3_nt: TGCAGCGCCTCGACTGGAAACACCATATATTTT; cdr3_aa: CSASTGNTIYF
clone_size: NA; v_call: TRBV13; j_call: TRBJ2-3; d_call: TRBD1; cdr3_nt: TGTGCCAGCAGCCCCCAACCGGGACAGGGCACAGATACGCAGTATTTT; cdr3_aa: CASSPQPGQGTDTQYF
clone_size: few; v_call: TRBV4-1; j_call: TRBJ1-2; d_call: NA; cdr3_nt: TGCGCCAGCAGCCAAGTTTCAGGCGTAGAGGGATATGGCTACACCTTC; cdr3_aa: CASSQVSGVEGYGYTF
clone_size: NA; v_call: TRBV4-2; j_call: TRBJ2-6; d_call: TRBD2; cdr3_nt: TGTGCCAGCAGCCAAGAAGGTCTAGCGGGAGATCGTGGGGCCAACGTCCTGACTTTC; cdr3_aa: CASSQEGLAGDRGANVLTF
clone_size: NA; v_call: TRBV27; j_call: TRBJ2-7; d_call: NA; cdr3_nt: TGTGCCAGCAGTGACCTTAACTACGAGCAGTACTTC; cdr3_aa: CASSDLNYEQYF
clone_size: NA; v_call: TRBV29-1; j_call: TRBJ2-7; d_call: NA; cdr3_nt: TGCAGCGTTGAAGCGGACAGATCTACCGAGCAGTACTTC; cdr3_aa: CSVEADRSTEQYF
clone_size: NA; v_call: TRBV7-9; j_call: TRBJ2-6; d_call: NA; cdr3_nt: TGTGCCAGCAGCTTAAATTCGGCGGGGGCCAACGTCCTGACTTTC; cdr3_aa: CASSLNSAGANVLTF
clone_size: NA; v_call: TRBV29-1; j_call: TRBJ2-1; d_call: NA; cdr3_nt: TGCAGCGTTGAAATCCGGGATCCCAATGAGCAGTTCTTC; cdr3_aa: CSVEIRDPNEQFF
clone_size: NA; v_call: TRBV4-2; j_call: TRBJ2-7; d_call: NA; cdr3_nt: TGTGCCAGCAGCCAGCTGCAAAGCCGCGAGCAGTACTTC; cdr3_aa: CASSQLQSREQYF
clone_size: NA; v_call: TRBV9; j_call: TRBJ1-4; d_call: NA; cdr3_nt: TGTGCCAGCAGCCCCTATTGGGGCGTCGATGAAAAACTGTTTTTT; cdr3_aa: CASSPYWGVDEKLFF
clone_size: few; v_call: TRBV29-1; j_call: TRBJ1-3; d_call: NA; cdr3_nt: TGCAGCGTCTCCACAGGGTCATCTGGAAACACCATATATTTT; cdr3_aa: CSVSTGSSGNTIYF
clone_size: NA; v_call: TRBV11-2; j_call: TRBJ2-5; d_call: NA; cdr3_nt: TGTGCCAGCAGCTCCCTAGGGACGGCCCAAGAGACCCAGTACTTC; cdr3_aa: CASSSLGTAQETQYF
clone_size: NA; v_call: TRBV6-1; j_call: TRBJ2-7; d_call: NA; cdr3_nt: TGTGCCAGCAGTGAAGGGGGTGCGGGGAACGAGCAGTACTTC; cdr3_aa: CASSEGGAGNEQYF
clone_size: NA; v_call: TRBV6-6; j_call: TRBJ2-3; d_call: TRBD2; cdr3_nt: TGTGCCAGCAGACCCTGGACTAGCGGGAGTGCAGATACGCAGTATTTT; cdr3_aa: CASRPWTSGSADTQYF